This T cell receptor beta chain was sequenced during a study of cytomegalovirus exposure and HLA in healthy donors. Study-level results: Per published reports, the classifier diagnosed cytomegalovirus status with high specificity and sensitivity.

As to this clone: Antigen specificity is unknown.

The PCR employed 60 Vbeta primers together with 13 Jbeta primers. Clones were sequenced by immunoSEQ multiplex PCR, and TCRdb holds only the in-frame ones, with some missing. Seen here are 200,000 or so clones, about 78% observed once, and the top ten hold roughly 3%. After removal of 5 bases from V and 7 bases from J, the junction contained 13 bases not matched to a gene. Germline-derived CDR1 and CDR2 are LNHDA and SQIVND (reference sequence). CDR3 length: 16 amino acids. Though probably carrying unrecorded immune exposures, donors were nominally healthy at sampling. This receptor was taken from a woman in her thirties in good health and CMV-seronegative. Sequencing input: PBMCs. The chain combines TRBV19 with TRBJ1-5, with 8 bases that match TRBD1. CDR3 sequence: CASSSPRTGSGQPQHF. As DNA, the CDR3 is TGTGCCAGTAGTTCGCCGAGGACAGGGTCGGGGCAGCCCCAGCATTTT.